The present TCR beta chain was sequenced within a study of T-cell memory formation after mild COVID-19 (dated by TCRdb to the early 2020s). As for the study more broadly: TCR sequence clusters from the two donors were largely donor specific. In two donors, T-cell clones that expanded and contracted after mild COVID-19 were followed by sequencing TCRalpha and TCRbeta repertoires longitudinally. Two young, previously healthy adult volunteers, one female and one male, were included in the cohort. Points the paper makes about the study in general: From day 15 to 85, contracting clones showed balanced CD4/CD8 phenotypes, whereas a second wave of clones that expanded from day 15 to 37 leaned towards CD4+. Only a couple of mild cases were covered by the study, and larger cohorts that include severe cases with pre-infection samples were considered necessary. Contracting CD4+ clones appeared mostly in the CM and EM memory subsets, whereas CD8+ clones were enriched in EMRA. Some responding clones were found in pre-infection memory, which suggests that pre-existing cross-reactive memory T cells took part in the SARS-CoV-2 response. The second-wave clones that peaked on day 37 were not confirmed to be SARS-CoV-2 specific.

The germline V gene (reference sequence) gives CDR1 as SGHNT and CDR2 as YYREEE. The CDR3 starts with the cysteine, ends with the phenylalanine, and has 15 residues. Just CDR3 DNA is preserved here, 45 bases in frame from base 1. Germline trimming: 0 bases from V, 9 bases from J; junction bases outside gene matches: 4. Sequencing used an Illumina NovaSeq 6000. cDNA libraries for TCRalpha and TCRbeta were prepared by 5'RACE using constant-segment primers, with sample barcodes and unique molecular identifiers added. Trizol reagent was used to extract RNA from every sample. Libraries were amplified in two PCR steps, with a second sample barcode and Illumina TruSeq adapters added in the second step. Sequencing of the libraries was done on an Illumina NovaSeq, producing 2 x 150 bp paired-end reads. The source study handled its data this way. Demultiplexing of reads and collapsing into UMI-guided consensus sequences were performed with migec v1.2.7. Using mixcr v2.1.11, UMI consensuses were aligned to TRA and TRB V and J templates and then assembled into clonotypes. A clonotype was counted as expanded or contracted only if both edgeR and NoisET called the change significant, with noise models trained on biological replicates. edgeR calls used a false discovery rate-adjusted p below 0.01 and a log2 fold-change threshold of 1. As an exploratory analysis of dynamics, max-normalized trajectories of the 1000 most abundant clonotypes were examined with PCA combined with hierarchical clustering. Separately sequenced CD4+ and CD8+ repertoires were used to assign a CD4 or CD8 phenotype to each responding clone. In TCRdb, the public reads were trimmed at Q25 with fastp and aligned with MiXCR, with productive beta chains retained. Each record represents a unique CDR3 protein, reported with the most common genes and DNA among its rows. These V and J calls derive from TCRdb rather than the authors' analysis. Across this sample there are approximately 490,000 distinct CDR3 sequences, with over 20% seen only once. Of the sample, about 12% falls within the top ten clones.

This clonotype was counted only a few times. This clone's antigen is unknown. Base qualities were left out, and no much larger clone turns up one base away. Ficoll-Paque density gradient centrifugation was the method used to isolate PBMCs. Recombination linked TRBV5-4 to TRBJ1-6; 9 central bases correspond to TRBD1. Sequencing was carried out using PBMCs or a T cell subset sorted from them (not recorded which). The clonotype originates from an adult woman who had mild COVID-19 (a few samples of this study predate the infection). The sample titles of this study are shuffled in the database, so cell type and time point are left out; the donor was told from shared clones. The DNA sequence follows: TGTGCCAGCAGCTTGGCGGGACAGGGTGGTTCACCCCTCCACTTT. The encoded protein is CASSLAGQGGSPLHF. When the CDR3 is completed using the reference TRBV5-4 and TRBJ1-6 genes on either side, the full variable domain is ETGVTQSPTHLIKTRGQQVTLRCSSQSGHNTVSWYQQALGQGPQFIFQYYREEENGRGNFPPRFSGLQFPNYSSELNVNALELDDSALYLCASSLAGQGGSPLHFGNGTRLTVT.